A single sample gave rise to the 28 T cell receptor beta chains below, sequenced in a study of neoadjuvant anti-PD-1 for oral cavity cancer. Using immunoSEQ multiplex PCR, the repertoire was profiled, and TCRdb retains in-frame clones only, with some absent. The data show roughly 12,000 clones, 60% to 80% seen once. This specimen consisted of tumor tissue, obtained before nivolumab (anti-PD-1) treatment. The receptors derive from a person aged 35-79 years with oral cavity squamous cell carcinoma. The donor label of this sample is uncertain.

This clone was counted between two and nine times. V gene TRBV7-6 combines with J gene TRBJ2-7; D perhaps matches TRBD1 (5 bases). CDR1 SGHVS and CDR2 FNYEAQ come from the germline V gene. This CDR3 has 13 amino acids. The V and J ends lost 5 bases and 6 bases respectively, with 14 bases between them. In nucleotides, the CDR3 is TGTGCCAGCAGCGCCAGGGCGGCTACCGAGCAGTACTTC. It encodes CASSARAATEQYF.

J is TRBJ1-1 and V is TRBV9; perhaps TRBD1 as D (6 bases). Per the germline V gene, CDR1 is SGDLS and CDR2 is YYNGEE. V lost 0 bases to trimming and J lost 5 bases, with 11 bases between them. The CDR3 contains 14 residues. The CDR3 loop is CASSVEGGETEAFF. The CDR3 DNA reads TGTGCCAGCAGCGTAGAAGGGGGTGAAACTGAAGCTTTCTTT.

The V and J genes are TRBV4-1 and TRBJ1-1; TRBD1 matches at 9 bases. The V and J ends lost 0 bases and 1 base, in that order; junction bases with no gene match: 3. The CDR3 is made up of 16 amino acids. Per the germline V gene, CDR1 is MGHRA and CDR2 is YSYEKL. CDR3 sequence reads: CASSQEGDRANTEAFF. The CDR3 nucleotides are TGCGCCAGCAGCCAAGAAGGGGACAGGGCGAACACTGAAGCTTTCTTT.

The chain couples TRBV19 to TRBJ1-6; possibly TRBD1 for D (5 bases). Germline loops: CDR1 LNHDA, CDR2 SQIVND (reference sequence). There are 16 residues in the CDR3. V was trimmed by 6 bases and J by 1 base, leaving 13 bases between them. The CDR3 sequence is CASRVRGRSYNSPLHF. The CDR3 DNA reads TGTGCCAGTAGGGTTCGGGGACGGTCCTATAATTCACCCCTCCACTTT. Drawing the rest from reference TRBV19 and TRBJ1-6, the complete variable domain is DGGITQSPKYLFRKEGQNVTLSCEQNLNHDAMYWYRQDPGQGLRLIYYSQIVNDFQKGDIAEGYSVSREKKESFPLTVTSAQKNPTAFYLCASRVRGRSYNSPLHFGNGTRLTVT.

V is TRBV25-1 and J is TRBJ2-3, with D perhaps matching TRBD2 (5 bases). Germline assignment: CDR1 MGHDK and CDR2 SYGVNS. This CDR3 has 16 residues. Trimming removed 3 bases from V and 4 bases from J, with 17 bases in between. CDR3 sequence: CASSDELGNGPDTQYF. The DNA of the CDR3 is TGTGCCAGCAGTGATGAACTAGGGAACGGGCCAGATACGCAGTATTTT.

In DNA, the CDR3 is TGTGCCAGCAGCTTTCGTGGGTTTGAGACCCAGTACTTC. It encodes CASSFRGFETQYF. The chain joins TRBV7-2 to TRBJ2-5; D is undetermined. V lost 3 bases, J lost 5 bases, and 10 bases lay in between. Germline V lookup: CDR1 SGHTA, CDR2 FQGNSA. CDR3 size: 13 residues.

The chain recombines TRBV18 with TRBJ1-5; 7 bases map to TRBD1. This CDR3 region has 19 residues. V shed 3 bases and J 4 bases; nucleotides not matched to a gene: 18. Germline V CDR1 and CDR2: KGHSH, LQKENI. DNA for the CDR3: TGTGCCAGCTCACCCAGTCCGGGACAGCTCTCCCCCAGTAATCAGCCCCAGCATTTT. The encoded protein is CASSPSPGQLSPSNQPQHF.

The chain couples TRBV15 to TRBJ2-3; TRBD1 or TRBD2 may be the D gene (5 bases each). There are 13 residues in the CDR3. Per germline, CDR1 LNHNV and CDR2 YYDKDF (reference sequence). Between the trimmed V and J ends, which lost 5 bases and 2 bases, there was a span of 8 bases. CDR3 protein: CATSLGTTDTQYF. The CDR3 DNA follows: TGTGCCACCAGCCTCGGGACCACAGATACGCAGTATTTT.

This clone showed up just a few times. This sequence joins TRBV29-1 and TRBJ1-6; D is ambiguous. The germline V gene encodes CDR1 SQVTM and CDR2 ANQGSEA. CDR3 size: 13 residues. Between the trimmed V and J ends, which lost 7 bases and 4 bases, there was a span of 11 bases. The CDR3 spells CSDERGYNSPLHF. The CDR3 DNA is TGCAGCGACGAACGGGGTTATAATTCACCCCTCCACTTT. The full variable domain, rest sourced from reference TRBV29-1 and TRBJ1-6, is SAVISQKPSRDICQRGTSLTIQCQVDSQVTMMFWYRQQPGQSLTLIATANQGSEATYESGFVIDKFPISRPNLTFSTLTVSNMSPEDSSIYLCSDERGYNSPLHFGNGTRLTVT.

This clone was counted only a few times. The chain has TRBV6-5 and TRBJ1-6; TRBD1 is a possible D gene (5 bases). The V end lost 5 bases, the J end lost 10 bases, and 12 bases lay between the germline ends. The CDR3 extends over 13 amino acids. Germline CDR1 is MNHEY and CDR2 is SVGAGI. The CDR3 loop is CASSIRGWSPLHF. DNA for the CDR3: TGTGCCAGCAGTATCCGGGGCTGGTCACCCCTCCACTTT.

This clone was seen a few times. The CDR3 sequence: CASSADGGYGYTF. Written as DNA, the CDR3 is TGTGCCAGCAGTGCGGACGGGGGGTATGGCTACACCTTC. This chain connects TRBV27 to TRBJ1-2; D may be TRBD1 (5 bases). Germline lookup yields CDR1 MNHEY and CDR2 SMNVEV (reference sequence). The V end lost 5 bases, the J end lost 5 bases, and 12 bases lay between the germline ends. The CDR3 has 13 residues.

The J gene is TRBJ2-1, the V gene TRBV5-1, with a tentative D call TRBD2 (7 bases). CDR1 is SGHRS, CDR2 YFSETQ, per germline. The CDR3 sequence is 18 residues long. V lost 1 base to trimming and J lost 10 bases, with 27 bases between them. The CDR3 DNA reads TGCGCCAGCAGCTTGAGGTCCGGGACTACGTTAGGGGGTGGCGAGCAGTTCTTC. Protein: CASSLRSGTTLGGGEQFF.

This CDR3 reads CASSLDRGVKNTGELFF. The CDR3, as DNA: TGTGCCAGCAGCCTTGACAGGGGTGTAAAGAACACCGGGGAGCTGTTTTTT. The chain carries TRBV11-2 and TRBJ2-2; 8 bases agree with TRBD1. J was trimmed by 1 base and V by 5 bases; bases with no gene match: 9. Per germline, CDR1 SGHAT and CDR2 FQNNGV. The length of the CDR3 is 17 residues.

The V gene is TRBV2, the J gene TRBJ2-4, with TRBD2 as a possible D gene (6 bases). CDR3 size: 15 residues. Germline V gene sequence: CDR1 SNHLY, CDR2 FYNNEI. V shed 5 bases and J shed 1 base, with 12 bases lying between them. The CDR3: CASSSPGGAKNIQYF. CDR3 sequence (DNA): TGTGCCAGCAGTTCCCCAGGAGGGGCCAAAAACATTCAGTACTTC.

J is TRBJ1-2 and V is TRBV6-1; tentatively, D is TRBD1 (5 bases). Trimming shortened V by 2 bases and J by 4 bases, and 8 bases separated the two germline ends. The length of the CDR3 is 13 residues. Germline V lookup: CDR1 MNHNS, CDR2 SASEGT. The CDR3 spells CASSEQGTYGYTF. The CDR3 DNA reads as TGTGCCAGCAGTGAACAGGGCACCTATGGCTACACCTTC.

The chain recombines TRBV6-5 with TRBJ1-2, with D possibly TRBD1 on 6 matching bases. Germline values: CDR1 MNHEY, CDR2 SVGAGI. This CDR3 has 14 amino acids. V was cut by 0 bases and J by 6 bases, with 11 bases left in between. The CDR3 nucleotides read TGTGCCAGCAGTTACTCGAACAGGGCGCATGGCTACACCTTC. Translating it yields CASSYSNRAHGYTF.

The sample holds a few counts of this clone. This CDR3 is also generated by other DNA sequences in the sample. The J gene is TRBJ2-7, the V gene TRBV5-6; TRBD2 might be the D (6 bases). This CDR3 has 14 residues. V lost 4 bases and J lost 0, with 11 bases in between. Germline V gene sequence: CDR1 SGHDT, CDR2 YYEEEE. The CDR3 sequence: CASSAGLSSYEQYF. DNA of the CDR3: TGTGCCAGCAGCGCGGGACTCAGCTCCTACGAGCAGTACTTC.

The chain combines TRBV7-9 with TRBJ2-1; maybe TRBD1 (5 bases). This CDR3 spans 13 amino acids. The germline V gene has CDR1 SEHNR and CDR2 FQNEAQ (reference sequence). The ends were cut back, 1 base at V and 6 bases at J, with 7 bases in the middle. CDR3 sequence (DNA): TGTGCCAGCAGCTTAGTAGGGGTCAATGAGCAGTTCTTC. This gives the protein CASSLVGVNEQFF.

V usage is TRBV27 and J usage is TRBJ2-3, with 7 bases fitting TRBD2. V was clipped by 4 bases and J by 8 bases; unmatched bases: 9. From germline, CDR1 is MNHEY and CDR2 SMNVEV (reference sequence). This CDR3 has 14 amino acids. The CDR3 DNA sequence: TGTGCCAGCAGTTCTGGACTAGATCGAGCTACGCAGTATTTT. Its translation: CASSSGLDRATQYF.

V usage is TRBV14 and J usage is TRBJ2-3, with D perhaps TRBD2 (7 bases). Trimming shortened V by 4 bases and J by 8 bases, and 19 bases separated the two germline ends. The CDR3 is 15 amino acids. Germline V lookup: CDR1 SGHDN, CDR2 FVKESK. In nucleotides, the CDR3 is TGTGCCAGCAGCCTCATGAGGGGGGGGCATACTACGCAGTATTTT. This translates into CASSLMRGGHTTQYF.

The gene calls are TRBV27 and TRBJ2-2; tentative D call: TRBD1 (5 bases). Trimming shortened V by 3 bases and J by 1 base, and 9 bases separated the two germline ends. CDR3 length: 15 amino acids. The germline CDR1 and CDR2 sequences are MNHEY and SMNVEV (reference sequence). The CDR3 loop reads CASSFFRENTGELFF. For the CDR3, the DNA is TGTGCCAGCAGTTTTTTCAGGGAGAACACCGGGGAGCTGTTTTTT.

This chain joins TRBV5-5 and TRBJ2-3; 7 bases map to TRBD2. The CDR3 runs to 16 residues. The trim removed 0 bases at V and 4 bases at J, leaving 8 bases unmatched. Germline-derived CDR1 and CDR2 are SGHKS and YYEKEE (reference sequence). The CDR3 coding sequence is TGTGCCAGCAGCTTGGGGCTGGCGGGGGTGGCAGATACGCAGTATTTT. It encodes CASSLGLAGVADTQYF.

This clone has a handful of counts. The rearrangement uses TRBV6-5 and TRBJ1-1; 8 bases are a match to TRBD1. V lost 6 bases, J lost 4 bases, and 7 bases stayed unmatched. Germline V gives CDR1 MNHEY, CDR2 SVGAGI. CDR3 length equals 14 residues. The CDR3 here is CASSPRGPGTEAFF. CDR3 DNA: TGTGCCAGCAGCCCCAGGGGGCCAGGCACTGAAGCTTTCTTT.

The gene calls are TRBV6-6 and TRBJ1-3, with D uncertain. V lost 6 bases to trimming and J lost 1 base, with 7 bases between them. The germline gives CDR1 MNHNY, CDR2 SVGAGI (reference sequence). This CDR3 comprises 13 residues. In DNA, the CDR3 is TGTGCCAGCAGCCGAGATTCTGGAAACACCATATATTTT. It is translated as CASSRDSGNTIYF.

This clone came up a few times. This chain links TRBV5-6 with TRBJ2-7; D may correspond to TRBD1 or TRBD2 (5 bases each). V was pared by 4 bases and J by 2 bases, with 13 bases between. The CDR3 length is 14 residues. Germline V gene lookup returns CDR1 SGHDT and CDR2 YYEEEE. CDR3 residues: CASSRTGAAYEQYF. CDR3 coding DNA: TGTGCCAGCAGCCGAACCGGGGCCGCCTACGAGCAGTACTTC.

This clone turned up a few times. The V and J genes are TRBV4-2 and TRBJ1-2; 9 positions agree with TRBD1. CDR1 and CDR2 from the germline V gene are LGHNA and YNFKEQ. The CDR3 extends over 15 amino acids. Unmatched junction bases numbered 5, after V lost 0 bases and J lost 6 bases. The CDR3 reads CASSQDLGQGHGYTF. CDR3 coding DNA: TGTGCCAGCAGCCAAGATTTAGGACAGGGGCATGGCTACACCTTC.

This clone was counted only a few times. The CDR3 loop is CASSWDRGETQYF. CDR3 DNA sequence: TGTGCCAGCAGCTGGGACAGGGGGGAGACCCAGTACTTC. The chain links TRBV11-2 to TRBJ2-5; TRBD1 matches 11 bases. The CDR3 consists of 13 residues. Germline V CDR1 and CDR2: SGHAT, FQNNGV. Trimming removed 4 bases from V and 5 bases from J; junction bases left unmatched: 0.

The chain couples TRBV6-5 to TRBJ1-1; no clear D. Looked up from germline, CDR1 is MNHEY and CDR2 is SVGAGI. Trimming removed 6 bases at V and 1 base at J, with 6 bases between. The CDR3 is 12 residues long. CDR3 loop: CASSPRNTEAFF. For the CDR3, the DNA is TGTGCCAGCAGCCCACGGAACACTGAAGCTTTCTTT.